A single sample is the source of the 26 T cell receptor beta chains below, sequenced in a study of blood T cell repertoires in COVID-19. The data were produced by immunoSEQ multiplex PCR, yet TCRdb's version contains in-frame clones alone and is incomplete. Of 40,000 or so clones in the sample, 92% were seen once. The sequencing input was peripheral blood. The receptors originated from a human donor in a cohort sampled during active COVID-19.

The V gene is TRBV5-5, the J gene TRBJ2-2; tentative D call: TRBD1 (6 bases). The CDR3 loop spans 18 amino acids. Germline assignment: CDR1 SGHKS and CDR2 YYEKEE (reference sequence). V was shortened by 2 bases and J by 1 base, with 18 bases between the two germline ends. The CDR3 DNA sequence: TGTGCCAGCAGCTTAGTTGGGGGCTGGGGGTTGAACACCGGGGAGCTGTTTTTT. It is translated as CASSLVGGWGLNTGELFF.

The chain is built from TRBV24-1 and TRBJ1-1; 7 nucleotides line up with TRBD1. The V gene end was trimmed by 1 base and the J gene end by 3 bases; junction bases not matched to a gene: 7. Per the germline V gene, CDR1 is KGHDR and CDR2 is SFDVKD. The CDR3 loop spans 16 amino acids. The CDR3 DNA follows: TGTGCCACCAGTGATTTTCGGACAGGATCCCACACTGAAGCTTTCTTT. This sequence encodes CATSDFRTGSHTEAFF.

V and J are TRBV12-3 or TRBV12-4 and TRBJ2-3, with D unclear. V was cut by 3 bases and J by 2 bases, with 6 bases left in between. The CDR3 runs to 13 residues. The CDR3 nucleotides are TGTGCCAGCAGTTTCCAGGTCACAGATACGCAGTATTTT. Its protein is CASSFQVTDTQYF.

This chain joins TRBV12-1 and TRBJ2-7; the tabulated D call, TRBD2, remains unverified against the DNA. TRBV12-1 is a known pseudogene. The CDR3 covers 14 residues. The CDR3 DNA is TGTGCCAGCAGCTTTTGCGGGGGGGCAAACGAGCAGTACTTC. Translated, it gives CASSFCGGANEQYF.

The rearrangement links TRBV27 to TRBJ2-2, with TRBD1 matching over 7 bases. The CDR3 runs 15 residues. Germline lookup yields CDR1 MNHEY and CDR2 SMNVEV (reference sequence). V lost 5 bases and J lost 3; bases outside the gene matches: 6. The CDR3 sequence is CASSHRGWYTGELFF. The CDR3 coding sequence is TGTGCCAGCAGTCACAGGGGATGGTACACCGGGGAGCTGTTTTTT.

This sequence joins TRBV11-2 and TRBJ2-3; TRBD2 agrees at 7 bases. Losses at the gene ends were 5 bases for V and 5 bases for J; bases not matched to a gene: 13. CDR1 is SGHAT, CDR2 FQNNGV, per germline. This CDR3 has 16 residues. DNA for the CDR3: TGTGCCAGCAGCCCCCCCCAGGCGGGAGCGATAGATACGCAGTATTTT. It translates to CASSPPQAGAIDTQYF.

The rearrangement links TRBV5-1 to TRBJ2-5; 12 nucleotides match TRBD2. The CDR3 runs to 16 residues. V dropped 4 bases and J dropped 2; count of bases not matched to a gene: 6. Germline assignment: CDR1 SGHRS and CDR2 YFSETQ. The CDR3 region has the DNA TGCGCCAGCAGCCTTCGACTAGCGGGGGTGCAAGAGACCCAGTACTTC. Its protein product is CASSLRLAGVQETQYF.

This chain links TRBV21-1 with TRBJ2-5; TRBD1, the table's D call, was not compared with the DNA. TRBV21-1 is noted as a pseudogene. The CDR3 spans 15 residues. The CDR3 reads CASVLQGSDQETQYF. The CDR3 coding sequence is TGTGCCAGCGTACTGCAGGGGTCGGACCAAGAGACCCAGTACTTC.

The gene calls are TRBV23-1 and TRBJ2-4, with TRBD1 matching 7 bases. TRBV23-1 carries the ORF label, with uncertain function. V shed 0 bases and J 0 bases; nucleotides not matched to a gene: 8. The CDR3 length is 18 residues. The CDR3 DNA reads TGCGCCAGCAGTCAATCCGACAGGGCTTGTCTAGCCAAAAACATTCAGTACTTC. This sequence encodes CASSQSDRACLAKNIQYF.

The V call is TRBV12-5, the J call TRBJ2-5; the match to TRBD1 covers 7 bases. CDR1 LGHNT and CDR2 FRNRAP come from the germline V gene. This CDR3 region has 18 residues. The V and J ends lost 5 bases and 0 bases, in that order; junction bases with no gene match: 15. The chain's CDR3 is CASGQGSPGRGYQETQYF. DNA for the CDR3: TGTGCTAGTGGTCAGGGATCCCCGGGCAGGGGGTACCAAGAGACCCAGTACTTC.

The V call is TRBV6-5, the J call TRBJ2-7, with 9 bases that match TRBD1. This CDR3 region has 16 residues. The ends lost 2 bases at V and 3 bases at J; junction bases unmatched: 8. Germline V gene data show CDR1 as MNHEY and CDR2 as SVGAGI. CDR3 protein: CASSYGTGTGSYEQYF. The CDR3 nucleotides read TGTGCCAGCAGTTACGGGACAGGGACAGGGAGCTACGAGCAGTACTTC.

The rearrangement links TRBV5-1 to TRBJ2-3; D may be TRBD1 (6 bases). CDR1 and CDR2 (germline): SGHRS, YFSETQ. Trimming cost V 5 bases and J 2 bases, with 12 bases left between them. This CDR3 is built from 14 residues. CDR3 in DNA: TGCGCCAGCAGTTGGACAGAGCCCACAGATACGCAGTATTTT. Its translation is CASSWTEPTDTQYF.

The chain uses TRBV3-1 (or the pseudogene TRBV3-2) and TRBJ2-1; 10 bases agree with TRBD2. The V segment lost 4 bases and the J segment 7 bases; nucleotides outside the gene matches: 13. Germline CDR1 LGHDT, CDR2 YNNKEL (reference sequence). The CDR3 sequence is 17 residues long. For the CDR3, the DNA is TGTGCCAGCAGCCTCCCCCCCTTAGCGGGAGGAAGGAATGAGCAGTTCTTC. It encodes CASSLPPLAGGRNEQFF.

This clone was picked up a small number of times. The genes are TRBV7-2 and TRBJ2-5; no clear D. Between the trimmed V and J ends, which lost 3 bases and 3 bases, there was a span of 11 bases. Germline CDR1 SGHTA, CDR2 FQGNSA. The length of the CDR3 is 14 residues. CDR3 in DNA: TGTGCCAGCAGCTTGGGCCATCTGAAAGAGACCCAGTACTTC. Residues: CASSLGHLKETQYF.

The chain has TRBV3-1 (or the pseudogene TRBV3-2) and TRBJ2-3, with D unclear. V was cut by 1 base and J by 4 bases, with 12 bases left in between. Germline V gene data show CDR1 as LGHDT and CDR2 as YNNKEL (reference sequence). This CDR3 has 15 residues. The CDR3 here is CASSQGSGGPDTQYF. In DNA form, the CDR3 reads TGTGCCAGCAGCCAAGGGTCAGGTGGGCCAGATACGCAGTATTTT.

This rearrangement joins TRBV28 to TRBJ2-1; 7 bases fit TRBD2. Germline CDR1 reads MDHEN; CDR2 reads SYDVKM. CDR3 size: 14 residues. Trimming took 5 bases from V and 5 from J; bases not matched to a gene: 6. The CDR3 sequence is CASSPELANNEQFF. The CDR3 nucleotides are TGTGCCAGCAGTCCCGAACTAGCGAACAATGAGCAGTTCTTC.

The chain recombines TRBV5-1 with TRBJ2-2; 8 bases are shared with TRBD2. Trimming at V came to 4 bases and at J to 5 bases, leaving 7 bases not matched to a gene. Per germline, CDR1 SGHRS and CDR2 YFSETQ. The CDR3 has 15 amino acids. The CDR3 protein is CASSPISGGTGELFF. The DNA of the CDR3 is TGCGCCAGCAGCCCTATAAGCGGGGGAACCGGGGAGCTGTTTTTT. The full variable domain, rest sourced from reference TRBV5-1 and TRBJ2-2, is KAGVTQTPRYLIKTRGQQVTLSCSPISGHRSVSWYQQTPGQGLQFLFEYFSETQRNKGNFPGRFSGRQFSNSRSEMNVSTLELGDSALYLCASSPISGGTGELFFGEGSRLTVL.

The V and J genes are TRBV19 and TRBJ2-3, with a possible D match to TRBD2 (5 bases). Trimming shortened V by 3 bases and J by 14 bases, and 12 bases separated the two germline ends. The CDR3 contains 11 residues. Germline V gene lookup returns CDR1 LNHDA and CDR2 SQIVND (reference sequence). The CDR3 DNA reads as TGTGCCAGTAGTATTGAGCGGAAGGCGTATTTT. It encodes CASSIERKAYF.

The CDR3 DNA is TGTGCCAGCAGTTTACCTGATACGCAGTATTTT. This sequence encodes CASSLPDTQYF. This chain connects TRBV12-3 or TRBV12-4 to TRBJ2-3; D unresolved. The V end was cut by 2 bases, the J end by 6 bases, with 3 bases between. The CDR3 sequence is 11 residues long.

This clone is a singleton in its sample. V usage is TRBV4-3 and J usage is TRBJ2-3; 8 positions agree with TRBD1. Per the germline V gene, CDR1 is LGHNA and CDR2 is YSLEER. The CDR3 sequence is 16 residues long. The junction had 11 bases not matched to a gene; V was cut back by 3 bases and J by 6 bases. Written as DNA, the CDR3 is TGCGCCAGCAGCCAGCGGCAGACAGGGGCGGGTGATACGCAGTATTTT. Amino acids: CASSQRQTGAGDTQYF.

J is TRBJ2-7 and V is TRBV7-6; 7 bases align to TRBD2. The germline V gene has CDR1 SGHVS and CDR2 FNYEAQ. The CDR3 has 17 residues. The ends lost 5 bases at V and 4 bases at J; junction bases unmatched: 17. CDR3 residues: CASSLDTGRYGGYEQYF. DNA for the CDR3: TGTGCCAGCAGCCTGGACACCGGGAGGTACGGTGGGTACGAGCAGTACTTC.

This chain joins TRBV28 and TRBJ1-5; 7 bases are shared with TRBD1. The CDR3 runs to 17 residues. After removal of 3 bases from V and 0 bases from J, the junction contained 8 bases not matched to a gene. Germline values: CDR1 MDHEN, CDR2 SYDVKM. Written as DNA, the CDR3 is TGTGCCAGCAGTTTCTTTACGGGACAGAGTAGCAATCAGCCCCAGCATTTT. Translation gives CASSFFTGQSSNQPQHF. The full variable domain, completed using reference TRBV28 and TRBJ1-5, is DVKVTQSSRYLVKRTGEKVFLECVQDMDHENMFWYRQDPGLGLRLIYFSYDVKMKEKGDIPEGYSVSREKKERFSLILESASTNQTSMYLCASSFFTGQSSNQPQHFGDGTRLSIL.

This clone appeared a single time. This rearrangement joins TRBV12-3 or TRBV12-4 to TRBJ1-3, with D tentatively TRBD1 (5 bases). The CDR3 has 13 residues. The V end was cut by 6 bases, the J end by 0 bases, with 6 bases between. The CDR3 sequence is CASSQGSGNTIYF. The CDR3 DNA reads TGTGCCAGCAGCCAGGGCTCTGGAAACACCATATATTTT.

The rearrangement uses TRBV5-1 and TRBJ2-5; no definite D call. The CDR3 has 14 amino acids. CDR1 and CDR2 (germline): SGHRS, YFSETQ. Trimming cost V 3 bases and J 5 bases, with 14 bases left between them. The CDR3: CASSSGWSGETQYF. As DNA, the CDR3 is TGCGCCAGCAGCTCCGGGTGGTCTGGGGAGACCCAGTACTTC.

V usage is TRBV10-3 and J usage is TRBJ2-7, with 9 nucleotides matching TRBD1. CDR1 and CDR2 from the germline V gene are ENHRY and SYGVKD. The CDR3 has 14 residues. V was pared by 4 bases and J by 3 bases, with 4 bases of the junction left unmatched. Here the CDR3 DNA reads TGTGCCATCAGTGGACAGGGGGTGGACTACGAGCAGTACTTC. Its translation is CAISGQGVDYEQYF.

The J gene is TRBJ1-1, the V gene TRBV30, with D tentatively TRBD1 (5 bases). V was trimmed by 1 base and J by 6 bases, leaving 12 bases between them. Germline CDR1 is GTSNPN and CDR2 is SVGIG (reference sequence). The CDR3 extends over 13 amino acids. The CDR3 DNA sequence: TGTGCCTGGAGTGCCCTTGGGGGGGCTGAAGCTTTCTTT. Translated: CAWSALGGAEAFF.